A selection of T cell receptor beta chains follows, all from one sample in a study of regulatory T cells in long-lasting Graves disease. In TCRdb, the multiplex PCR reads were re-called with MiXCR into one record per CDR3 protein. The sample has 500,000 or so distinct CDR3 sequences; 15% to 20% are singletons. The data also belong to a second study, concerning T cells in Graves' hyperthyroidism and ophthalmopathy.

Sequenced material: peripheral blood mononuclear cells (PBMCs), taken at new diagnosis, from a patient treated with antithyroid drugs. The receptors stem from a woman aged 35-65 years with Graves disease. Each CDR3 is given with its conserved first and last residue. A D gene is named only where the DNA matches it firmly.

D: TRBD1
J: TRBJ2-1
V: TRBV5-1
CDR3: CASSLVTGTGHNEQFF

D: TRBD1
J: TRBJ1-5
V: TRBV12-3/TRBV12-4
CDR3: CASSLNRGSDQPQHF

D: TRBD2
J: TRBJ2-1
V: TRBV19
CDR3: CASSILLAGAGSISHEQFF

D: .
J: TRBJ2-3
V: TRBV9
CDR3: CASSTLSGTDTQYF

D: TRBD1
J: TRBJ2-7
V: TRBV25-1
CDR3: CASSASGQGGGEQYF

D: .
J: TRBJ1-2
V: TRBV5-1
CDR3: CASSSAGEYGYTF

D: .
J: TRBJ2-3
V: TRBV2
CDR3: CASSVAGRSTDTQYF

D: .
J: TRBJ2-5
V: TRBV11-2
CDR3: CASSRRTEETQYF

D: TRBD2
J: TRBJ2-7
V: TRBV19
CDR3: CASSFEAGTYEQYF

D: TRBD1
J: TRBJ1-6
V: TRBV27
CDR3: CASSFGQGVGNNSPLHF

D: TRBD2
J: TRBJ2-3
V: TRBV30
CDR3: CAWGTSGVDTQYF

D: .
J: TRBJ1-1
V: TRBV5-1
CDR3: CASSWGPGNTEAFF

D: .
J: TRBJ2-5
V: TRBV28
CDR3: CASSSPAGMRETQYF

D: .
J: TRBJ1-5
V: TRBV3-1
CDR3: CASSQDHPYDSSNQPQHF

D: .
J: TRBJ2-7
V: TRBV20-1
CDR3: CSATPRLYYEQYF

D: .
J: TRBJ1-1
V: TRBV29-1
CDR3: CSVHAHLRGDTEAFF